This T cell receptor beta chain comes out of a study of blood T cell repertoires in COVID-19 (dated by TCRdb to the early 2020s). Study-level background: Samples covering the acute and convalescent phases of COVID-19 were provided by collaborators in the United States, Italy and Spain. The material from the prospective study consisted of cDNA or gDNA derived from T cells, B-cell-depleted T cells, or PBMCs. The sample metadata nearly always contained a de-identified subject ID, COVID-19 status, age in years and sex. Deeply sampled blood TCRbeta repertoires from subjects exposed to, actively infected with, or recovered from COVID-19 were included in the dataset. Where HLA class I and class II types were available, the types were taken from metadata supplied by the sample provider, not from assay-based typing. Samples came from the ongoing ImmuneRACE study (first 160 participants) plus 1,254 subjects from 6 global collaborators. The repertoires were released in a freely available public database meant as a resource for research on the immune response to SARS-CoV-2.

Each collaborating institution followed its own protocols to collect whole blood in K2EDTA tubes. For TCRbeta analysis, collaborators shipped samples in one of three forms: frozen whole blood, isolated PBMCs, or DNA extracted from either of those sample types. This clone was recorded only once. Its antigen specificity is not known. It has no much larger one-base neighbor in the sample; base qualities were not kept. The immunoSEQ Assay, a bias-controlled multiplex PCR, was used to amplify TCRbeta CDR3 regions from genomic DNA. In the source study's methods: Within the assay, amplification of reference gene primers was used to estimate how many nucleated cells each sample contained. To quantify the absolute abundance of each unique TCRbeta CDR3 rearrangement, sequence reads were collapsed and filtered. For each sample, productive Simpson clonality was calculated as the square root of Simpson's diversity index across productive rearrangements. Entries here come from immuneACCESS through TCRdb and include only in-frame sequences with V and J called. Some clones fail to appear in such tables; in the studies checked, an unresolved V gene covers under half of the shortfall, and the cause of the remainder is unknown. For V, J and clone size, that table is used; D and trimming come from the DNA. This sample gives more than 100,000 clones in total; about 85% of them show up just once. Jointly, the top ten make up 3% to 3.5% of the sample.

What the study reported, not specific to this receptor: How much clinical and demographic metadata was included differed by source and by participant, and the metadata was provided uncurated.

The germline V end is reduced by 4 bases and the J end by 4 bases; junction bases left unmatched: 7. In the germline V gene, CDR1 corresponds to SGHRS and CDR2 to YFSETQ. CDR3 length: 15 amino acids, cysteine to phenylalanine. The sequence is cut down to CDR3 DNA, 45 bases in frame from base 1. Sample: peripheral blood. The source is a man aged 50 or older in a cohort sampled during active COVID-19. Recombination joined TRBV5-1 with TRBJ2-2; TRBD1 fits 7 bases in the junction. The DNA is TGCGCCAGCAGCAGCAGACAGGGCCGCACCGGGGAGCTGTTTTTT. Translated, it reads CASSSRQGRTGELFF.